This T cell receptor beta chain stems from a study of blood T cell repertoires in COVID-19. Study information: Sites across the United States, Italy and Spain contributed samples from acute and convalescent COVID-19.

Original processing methods: Amplification of reference gene primers provided the estimated nucleated cell counts. Repertoires were generated with immunoSEQ multiplex PCR, while TCRdb's copy carries only in-frame clones and drops some. V and J calls and clone size come straight from that table; D and trimming were deduced from the DNA. There are about 58,000 clones in the sample; about nine tenths occur only once, and approximately 9.2% lies in the top ten. The germline CDR1 and CDR2 sequences are LNHDA and SQIVND (reference sequence). The ends lost 3 bases at V and 9 bases at J; junction bases unmatched: 23. CDR3 length: 20 amino acids.

The receptor was isolated from a woman between 70 and 85 years old with active COVID-19. The sample taken for sequencing was peripheral blood. J is TRBJ2-1 and V is TRBV19, with TRBD2 identical over 10 bases. The CDR3 spells CASSIILHLTSGQRVGEQFF. The CDR3 DNA follows: TGTGCCAGTAGTATTATCCTGCACCTGACTAGCGGGCAGAGGGTGGGTGAGCAGTTCTTC.